These 27 T cell receptor beta chains originate from one sample sequenced in a study of CD4 T cells in relation to SARS-CoV-2 and coronaviruses. Sequenced by immunoSEQ multiplex PCR; TCRdb stores in-frame clones only, minus some. The sample lists approximately 17,000 clones; approximately 80% were seen once. Antigens for these TCRs are unknown. CD4+ T cells from unexposed donors were obtained before the COVID-19 pandemic (2011-2018). Isolation of CD4+ T cells took place after approximately 10 days in culture. The sample taken for sequencing was CD4+ T cells from PBMCs, cultured in vitro. These receptors came from a human donor in good health.

V gene TRBV10-3 combines with J gene TRBJ2-7; TRBD1 aligns across 9 bases. The CDR3 length is 15 residues. Germline loops: CDR1 ENHRY, CDR2 SYGVKD. The V and J ends lost 0 bases and 2 bases, in that order; junction bases with no gene match: 2. CDR3 in amino acids: CAISESTGGAYEQYF. The DNA for the CDR3 is TGTGCCATCAGTGAGTCGACAGGGGGGGCCTACGAGCAGTACTTC.

The V and J genes are TRBV18 and TRBJ2-5; TRBD1 aligns across 9 bases. After removal of 3 bases from V and 2 bases from J, the junction contained 4 bases not matched to a gene. Germline assignment: CDR1 KGHSH and CDR2 LQKENI. This CDR3 is 15 amino acids long. The CDR3: CASSPGQGVQETQYF. The CDR3 coding sequence is TGTGCCAGCTCACCGGGACAGGGAGTACAAGAGACCCAGTACTTC. The entire variable domain, with the rest obtained from reference TRBV18 and TRBJ2-5, is as follows: NAGVMQNPRHLVRRRGQEARLRCSPMKGHSHVYWYRQLPEEGLKFMVYLQKENIIDESGMPKERFSAEFPKEGPSILRIQQVVRGDSAAYFCASSPGQGVQETQYFGPGTRLLVL.

The genes are TRBV30 and TRBJ1-1, with D unclear. Germline V gene sequence: CDR1 GTSNPN, CDR2 SVGIG (reference sequence). Trimming removed 0 bases from V and 2 bases from J, with 10 bases in between. This CDR3 contains 14 residues. The CDR3 sequence: CAWSVVTRNTEAFF. For the CDR3, the DNA is TGTGCCTGGAGTGTTGTAACACGAAACACTGAAGCTTTCTTT.

This sequence joins TRBV3-1 (or the pseudogene TRBV3-2) and TRBJ2-7, with 11 bases identical to TRBD2. The CDR3 covers 16 residues. Germline CDR1 and CDR2: LGHDT and YNNKEL (reference sequence). The J segment lost 0 bases and the V segment lost 1 base, leaving 2 bases of the junction unmatched. The CDR3 DNA is TGTGCCAGCAGCCAAGCCGGGACTAGCGGCTCCTACGAGCAGTACTTC. Translation: CASSQAGTSGSYEQYF.

This rearrangement joins TRBV29-1 to TRBJ2-3; D remains unclear. Germline V lookup: CDR1 SQVTM, CDR2 ANQGSEA. V gave up 7 bases and J gave up 1 base, with 12 bases separating them. The CDR3 totals 13 residues. CDR3 nucleotides: TGCAGCGCCGAAGGTTTGGGCACAGATACGCAGTATTTT. Encoded protein: CSAEGLGTDTQYF.

The V call is TRBV19, the J call TRBJ2-2, with TRBD2 as a possible D gene (6 bases). The germline CDR1 and CDR2 sequences are LNHDA and SQIVND (reference sequence). The CDR3 covers 15 residues. Trimming left V 7 bases short and J 2 bases short, with 14 bases between. The chain's CDR3 is CASKMVAANTGELFF. The CDR3 DNA is TGTGCCAGTAAAATGGTAGCGGCCAACACCGGGGAGCTGTTTTTT.

This clone has just a few counts. This chain connects TRBV3-1 (or the pseudogene TRBV3-2) to TRBJ2-2; TRBD2 matches 9 bases. There are 14 residues in the CDR3. Germline V gene data show CDR1 as LGHDT and CDR2 as YNNKEL (reference sequence). V dropped 8 bases and J dropped 6; count of bases not matched to a gene: 7. The CDR3 protein is CASFASGKSGELFF. The CDR3 DNA reads as TGTGCCAGCTTCGCTAGCGGGAAATCCGGGGAGCTGTTTTTT.

This clone was counted once. V is TRBV4-2 and J is TRBJ1-2; D unclear. Germline V gene sequence: CDR1 LGHNA, CDR2 YNFKEQ. The CDR3 loop spans 15 amino acids. V shed 0 bases and J shed 0 bases, with 8 bases lying between them. The CDR3 DNA sequence: TGTGCCAGCAGCCAAGATCACAGATCTAACTATGGCTACACCTTC. This encodes CASSQDHRSNYGYTF.

The chain joins TRBV7-3 to TRBJ1-6; TRBD1 is a possible D gene (5 bases). The V gene lost 1 base and the J gene lost 8 bases, with 12 bases spanning the gap. The CDR3 totals 15 residues. The germline CDR1 and CDR2 sequences are SGHTA and FQGTGA. The DNA of the CDR3 is TGTGCCAGCAGCTTAATGGGGACGTTGGATTCACCCCTCCACTTT. It is translated as CASSLMGTLDSPLHF.

The table lists this clone with a count of one. The V and J genes are TRBV5-1 and TRBJ2-6, with D uncertain. CDR3 length: 18 amino acids. Germline-derived CDR1 and CDR2 are SGHRS and YFSETQ. The V gene lost 3 bases and the J gene lost 4 bases, with 20 bases spanning the gap. CDR3 region: CASSSARFVGSGANVLTF. In DNA, the CDR3 is TGCGCCAGCAGCTCAGCCCGATTTGTCGGTTCCGGGGCCAACGTCCTGACTTTC.

This rearrangement joins TRBV12-3 or TRBV12-4 to TRBJ2-7; TRBD1 is a possible D gene (5 bases). The germline V and J ends were trimmed by 4 bases and 4 bases, with 11 bases remaining between them. This CDR3 comprises 13 residues. Here the CDR3 reads CASSSRQRYEQYF. In DNA form, the CDR3 reads TGTGCCAGCAGTTCCCGACAGAGGTACGAGCAGTACTTC.

V is TRBV19 and J is TRBJ2-7, with a possible D match to TRBD1 (6 bases). Germline CDR1 LNHDA, CDR2 SQIVND (reference sequence). The CDR3 totals 15 residues. Deletions cut 4 bases from V and 3 bases from J, with 16 bases between. CDR3 nucleotide sequence: TGTGCCAGTAGTACCCAGGGGAGATTGGGCTACGAGCAGTACTTC. Translation: CASSTQGRLGYEQYF.

V is TRBV12-3 or TRBV12-4 and J is TRBJ2-2; 7 nucleotides align to TRBD1. Germline trimming cut 8 bases from V and 2 bases from J; bases unmatched to any gene: 2. The CDR3 is 13 amino acids. Here the CDR3 DNA reads TGTGCCAGCGGGGACAGCAACACCGGGGAGCTGTTTTTT. Its protein product is CASGDSNTGELFF.

V gene TRBV30 combines with J gene TRBJ1-3, with unresolved D. Trimming took off 0 bases at V and 0 bases at J, with 12 bases between the two ends. This CDR3 region has 16 residues. Germline CDR1 and CDR2: GTSNPN and SVGIG (reference sequence). The CDR3 sequence is CAWSVRATISGNTIYF. DNA of the CDR3: TGTGCCTGGAGTGTACGGGCTACGATCTCTGGAAACACCATATATTTT. Combining the CDR3 with reference TRBV30 and TRBJ1-3 gives the whole variable domain SQTIHQWPATLVQPVGSPLSLECTVEGTSNPNLYWYRQAAGRGLQLLFYSVGIGQISSEVPQNLSASRPQDRQFILSSKKLLLSDSGFYLCAWSVRATISGNTIYFGEGSWLTVV.

The chain is built from TRBV5-1 and TRBJ2-2, with TRBD2 matching 9 bases. There are 15 residues in the CDR3. The trim removed 6 bases at V and 4 bases at J, leaving 7 bases unmatched. Germline V gene lookup returns CDR1 SGHRS and CDR2 YFSETQ. The CDR3 protein is CASTPRGRATGELFF. As DNA, the CDR3 is TGCGCCAGCACCCCCCGCGGGAGGGCCACCGGGGAGCTGTTTTTT. Full variable domain (remainder filled in from reference TRBV5-1 and TRBJ2-2): KAGVTQTPRYLIKTRGQQVTLSCSPISGHRSVSWYQQTPGQGLQFLFEYFSETQRNKGNFPGRFSGRQFSNSRSEMNVSTLELGDSALYLCASTPRGRATGELFFGEGSRLTVL.

This chain connects TRBV9 to TRBJ2-3; D gene ambiguous. The CDR3 is 16 residues long. Germline V gene lookup returns CDR1 SGDLS and CDR2 YYNGEE. Trimming removed 0 bases at V and 2 bases at J, with 13 bases between. CDR3 residues: CASSVGPALNTDTQYF. The CDR3 DNA reads TGTGCCAGCAGCGTAGGGCCCGCCTTAAACACAGATACGCAGTATTTT. Looking up the rest from reference TRBV9 and TRBJ2-3 gives the full variable domain: DSGVTQTPKHLITATGQRVTLRCSPRSGDLSVYWYQQSLDQGLQFLIQYYNGEERAKGNILERFSAQQFPDLHSELNLSSLELGDSALYFCASSVGPALNTDTQYFGPGTRLTVL.

CDR3 protein: CASSSSGDAFF. DNA for the CDR3: TGTGCCAGCAGTAGCTCGGGTGACGCTTTCTTT. The chain combines TRBV12-3 or TRBV12-4 with TRBJ1-1; D is unresolved. The V end lost 5 bases, the J end lost 11 bases, and 12 bases lay between the germline ends. There are 11 residues in the CDR3.

This clone was recorded a few times. V and J are TRBV3-1 (or the pseudogene TRBV3-2) and TRBJ1-5; D is possibly TRBD1 (5 bases). The germline V gene has CDR1 LGHDT and CDR2 YNNKEL (reference sequence). CDR3 length: 14 amino acids. Trimming pared 3 bases from V and 6 bases from J, leaving 12 bases between. The CDR3 loop is CASSQVPGTQPQHF. For the CDR3, the DNA is TGTGCCAGCAGCCAGGTACCAGGGACTCAGCCCCAGCATTTT.

The gene calls are TRBV6-1 and TRBJ2-5; TRBD1 matches at 7 bases. Losses at the gene ends were 2 bases for V and 5 bases for J; bases not matched to a gene: 8. Germline CDR1 and CDR2: MNHNS and SASEGT. The CDR3 loop spans 15 amino acids. CDR3 nucleotides: TGTGCCAGCAGTGAAATTTCAGAGGGGGCCGAGACCCAGTACTTC. Its translation is CASSEISEGAETQYF.

The rearrangement links TRBV30 to TRBJ2-7; no definite D call. The V gene's germline CDR1 is GTSNPN and CDR2 SVGIG (reference sequence). Between the trimmed V and J ends, which lost 2 bases and 4 bases, there was a span of 6 bases. This CDR3 has 11 residues. CDR3 region: CAWSPSYEQYF. The CDR3 DNA is TGTGCCTGGAGTCCCTCTTACGAGCAGTACTTC.

This clone was seen only once. The chain recombines TRBV5-4 with TRBJ2-3; TRBD2 agrees at 7 bases. Germline values: CDR1 SGHNT, CDR2 YYREEE (reference sequence). The CDR3 is 16 amino acids. Trimming took 4 bases from V and 0 from J; bases not matched to a gene: 8. The CDR3 DNA reads TGTGCCAGCAGCGTGCTAGCGGATACTAGCACAGATACGCAGTATTTT. Translating gives CASSVLADTSTDTQYF.

The chain is built from TRBV7-3 and TRBJ2-1; D may be TRBD1 or TRBD2 (5 bases each). Germline-derived CDR1 and CDR2 are SGHTA and FQGTGA. Trimming removed 2 bases at V and 2 bases at J, with 10 bases between. The CDR3 extends over 15 amino acids. CDR3 amino acids: CASSLGQGAYNEQFF. The CDR3 DNA reads as TGTGCCAGCAGCTTAGGGCAGGGAGCCTACAATGAGCAGTTCTTC. The full variable domain, its missing parts supplied by reference TRBV7-3 and TRBJ2-1, is GAGVSQTPSNKVTEKGKYVELRCDPISGHTALYWYRQSLGQGPEFLIYFQGTGAADDSGLPNDRFFAVRPEGSVSTLKIQRTERGDSAVYLCASSLGQGAYNEQFFGPGTRLTVL.

The chain has TRBV12-3 or TRBV12-4 and TRBJ2-7; D ambiguous. Deletions cut 5 bases from V and 4 bases from J, with 6 bases between. This CDR3 contains 11 residues. This chain's CDR3 is CASSPSYEQYF. CDR3 sequence (DNA): TGTGCCAGCAGTCCATCATACGAGCAGTACTTC.

The chain carries TRBV7-3 and TRBJ1-6; weak D call: TRBD1 (5 bases). Germline V gene sequence: CDR1 SGHTA, CDR2 FQGTGA. The length of the CDR3 is 15 residues. V lost 5 bases to trimming and J lost 4 bases, with 12 bases between them. The CDR3 nucleotides read TGTGCCAGCAGCCCGGACGGGACTTATAATTCACCCCTCCACTTT. It is translated as CASSPDGTYNSPLHF.

V gene TRBV7-9 combines with J gene TRBJ1-2, with D unresolved. The germline V and J ends were trimmed by 7 bases and 0 bases, with 15 bases remaining between them. Per the germline V gene, CDR1 is SEHNR and CDR2 is FQNEAQ (reference sequence). CDR3 length: 15 residues. The CDR3 DNA follows: TGTGCCAGCACCTCCCATCGGGGAACTAACTATGGCTACACCTTC. Translation gives CASTSHRGTNYGYTF. The full variable domain, its missing parts supplied by reference TRBV7-9 and TRBJ1-2, is DTGVSQNPRHKITKRGQNVTFRCDPISEHNRLYWYRQTLGQGPEFLTYFQNEAQLEKSRLLSDRFSAERPKGSFSTLEIQRTEQGDSAMYLCASTSHRGTNYGYTFGSGTRLTVV.

The rearrangement links TRBV12-3 or TRBV12-4 to TRBJ1-2, with D possibly being TRBD1 (5 bases). With 6 bases removed from V and 2 bases from J, the gap between germline ends came to 10 bases. This CDR3 region has 13 residues. The CDR3 DNA sequence: TGTGCCAGCAGCCAGGGACGGAACTATGGCTACACCTTC. It is translated as CASSQGRNYGYTF.

The count of this clone is one. This rearrangement joins TRBV5-1 to TRBJ1-2, with D maybe TRBD1 (5 bases). The V and J ends lost 4 bases and 8 bases respectively, with 18 bases between them. Germline values: CDR1 SGHRS, CDR2 YFSETQ. This CDR3 has 14 residues. The CDR3 protein is CASSPQGMSGGYTF. The CDR3 nucleotides are TGCGCCAGCAGCCCCCAGGGTATGTCGGGAGGCTACACCTTC.